This T cell receptor beta chain was identified during a study of shared clonotypes between healthy human individuals (dated by TCRdb to the early 2020s). Some background on the complete study: The cohort included three men and two women between 18 and 49 years of age. For each donor, CD4 naive and CD4 memory were each given three plates, CD8 naive was given two plates, and CD8 memory was given one plate. To increase sequencing depth and limit assay-specific biases, different laboratories used diverse techniques to prepare libraries and sequence TCR repertoires. To estimate repertoire size and how much clonotypes are shared between individuals, the study performed deep sequencing of blood TCR repertoires from a handful of healthy adults. Between about 0.8 and 8.9 billion PBMCs per donor were obtained by leukapheresis.

The germline V gene sets CDR1 to SGHTS and CDR2 to YDEGEE. Trimming takes 4 bases from V and 4 bases from J, and the germline ends sit 12 bases apart. Including cysteine and phenylalanine, the CDR3 has 14 amino acids. Only CDR3 DNA remains: 42 bases, in frame from the first base. Donors were healthy HIV-negative adults with no recently reported acute infections or vaccinations. All donors were Caucasian adults living in Nashville, Tennessee, USA. CD4+ T cells were enriched through magnetic negative selection, after which naive cells were positively selected on CD45RA and the remaining negative fraction served as the memory subset. Blood was collected by leukapheresis, and PBMCs were isolated by Ficoll-Histopaque density gradient centrifugation and then cryopreserved in liquid nitrogen vapor phase. Analytical flow cytometry was used to check the purity and quantity of every magnetically sorted T cell population. Each sorted fraction had its genomic DNA isolated and then quantified by UV absorbance on a Nanodrop 2000c.

What the authors observed across the whole study: Sampling was limited to blood, and TCR repertoires in tissue likely differ from TCR repertoires in blood. Based on pairwise subsampling, the degree of clonotype sharing among donors was expected to be affected by sequencing depth. Even with the large sequencing depth, rarefaction of the sorted-subset datasets indicated that sequencing was incomplete. Sharing across a handful of donors was observed for around 5% of naive CD4, over 3% of naive CD8, about 2.3% of memory CD4, and around 0.44% of memory CD8 clonotypes. Naive subsets generally had larger estimated clonotype richness than memory subsets did. Clonotypes shared by all four sorted-subset donors showed higher generation probabilities than non-shared clonotypes. Because the study included a small number of donors, the genetic and exposure-history diversity represented was limited.

Turning to this clone: Its target antigen remains unknown. Base quality data are lacking; no much larger clone is found one base away.

Using the deep immunoSEQ assay, TCR CDR3 regions were amplified from genomic DNA by multiplex PCR. Extracted genomic DNA from each cell subset was distributed evenly across all wells of several immunoSEQ 96-well plates, and each plate was treated as a replicate. For sorted subsets, about 200 ng genomic DNA, equal to 25,000 to 35,000 T cell genomes, was loaded into each replicate PCR. Purified libraries were quantified with a Qubit 3.0 fluorometer, sized on a Bioanalyzer 2100, and re-quantified with the KAPA Library Quantification kit. Every immunoSEQ 96-well plate was sequenced on a dedicated single-read 150-cycle Illumina NextSeq 550 flow cell. On the authors' methods: Because the immunoSEQ output included only junctional sequences and no quality scores, the filtering could not be the same as the filtering used for full-length reads. To assign V/J genes and CDR3, sequences were annotated using PyIR, a Python wrapper for IgBLAST v1.9, with IMGT germline references. Reads with weak V/J assignments (E-value above 1e-6), missing CDR3, stop codons, out-of-frame junctions, or ambiguous translated residues were removed. A V3J clonotype was defined by an identical inferred V gene, J gene, and CDR3 amino acid sequence. Percentage overlap between repertoires was computed as shared unique clonotypes divided by the size of the smaller repertoire. RTK rarefaction, the Chao1 estimator, and Recon v2.1 estimates of unobserved clonotypes were used to assess repertoire richness. For all TCRbeta clonotypes obtained by the gDNA method from four donors, generation probabilities were computed with OLGA. This immuneACCESS table, as held by TCRdb, lists in-frame sequences with V and J called but not all clones. Of the missing ones, under half trace to an unresolved V gene in checked studies; the others have no known cause. V, J and clone size were drawn from that table, and D and trimming were deduced from the DNA. The sample table lists approximately 2.1 million clones, approximately 93% of them with a count of one. Jointly, the top ten make up 0.35% to 0.45% of the sample.

Sequencing was carried out using naive CD4+ T cells from PBMCs. Sample cell subset or site, as interpreted from the label and publication: CD45RA+ positively selected. The receptor's source is a man between 18 and 29 years old in good health. Some clones in this sample may be carry-over from other donors' samples. The chain is made from TRBV5-8 and TRBJ2-1, with no confidently assigned D gene. The DNA reads as follows: TGTGCCAGCAGCCAGTACAACGGTTACAATGAGCAGTTCTTC. Its coded protein is CASSQYNGYNEQFF.